This entry describes one TCR beta chain. Authors' processing steps: Amplification with reference gene primers provided the estimates of nucleated cell counts. The data were produced by immunoSEQ multiplex PCR, yet TCRdb's version contains in-frame clones alone and is incomplete. The DNA gave D and trimming, while V, J and clone size come from that table. The data show about 220,000 clones, more than 75% seen once. The data were taken from a study of blood T cell repertoires in COVID-19. Study context: Italy, Spain and the United States were the sources of the convalescent and acute COVID-19 samples. T cells, B-cell-depleted T cells, or PBMCs supplied cDNA or gDNA.

The CDR3 consists of 16 residues. Germline V gives CDR1 MDHEN, CDR2 SYDVKM. Unmatched junction bases numbered 17, after V lost 7 bases and J lost 10 bases. The sequence was obtained from a man between 50 and 59 years old who had recovered from COVID-19. Sequenced input: peripheral blood. The chain has TRBV28 and TRBJ2-1; TRBD1 agrees at 9 bases. CDR3 sequence (DNA): TGTGCCAGCACCCCCGGGGGGACAGGGACCCTCGGGGAGCAGTTCTTC. It codes for CASTPGGTGTLGEQFF.